This T cell receptor (beta chain) was recovered during a study of blood T cells in healthy people across ages. A second 7 to 11 cycle PCR used barcoded and J-beta primers. A 12-random-nucleotide template-switch adaptor tagged each cDNA molecule. Via MiXCR, TCRdb re-called the 5' RACE reads, giving one row per CDR3 protein. Here the sample spans 700,000 to 950,000 distinct CDR3 sequences, about 40% being singletons. The CDR3 loop spans 13 amino acids. The germline V and J ends were trimmed by 3 bases and 2 bases, with 7 bases remaining between them. V is TRBV12-3 or TRBV12-4 and J is TRBJ1-1; D ambiguous. The sequence derives from a woman aged 55-69 years in good health. The sequenced material came from blood. The CDR3 bases are TGTGCCAGCAGTTTCAACGGAAACACTGAAGCTTTCTTT. As protein: CASSFNGNTEAFF.